This T cell receptor (beta chain) was captured in a study of blood T cell repertoires in COVID-19. The wider study: Samples taken during acute and convalescent COVID-19 were collected in the United States, Italy and Spain. T cells, B-cell-depleted T cells, or PBMCs provided the cDNA or gDNA that served as material.

The CDR3 is made up of 18 amino acids. Germline V CDR1 and CDR2: SGHRS, YFSETQ. Trimming shortened V by 8 bases and J by 6 bases, and 30 bases separated the two germline ends. Source study methods: Estimation of nucleated cell counts was performed using reference gene primer amplification. Produced via immunoSEQ multiplex PCR; TCRdb's table is partial and in-frame only. V and J calls and clone size are given by that table; D and trimming were obtained from the DNA. The data show roughly 440,000 clones, about 87% seen once. The genes are TRBV5-1 and TRBJ2-1; possibly TRBD2 for D (7 bases). This receptor was obtained from a woman aged 50 to 65 with COVID-19, enrolled during active disease. The sample taken for sequencing was peripheral blood. CDR3 region: CASTLSGGQIYSGNEQFF. CDR3 in DNA: TGCGCCAGTACATTATCGGGGGGCCAAATTTATAGCGGCAATGAGCAGTTCTTC.